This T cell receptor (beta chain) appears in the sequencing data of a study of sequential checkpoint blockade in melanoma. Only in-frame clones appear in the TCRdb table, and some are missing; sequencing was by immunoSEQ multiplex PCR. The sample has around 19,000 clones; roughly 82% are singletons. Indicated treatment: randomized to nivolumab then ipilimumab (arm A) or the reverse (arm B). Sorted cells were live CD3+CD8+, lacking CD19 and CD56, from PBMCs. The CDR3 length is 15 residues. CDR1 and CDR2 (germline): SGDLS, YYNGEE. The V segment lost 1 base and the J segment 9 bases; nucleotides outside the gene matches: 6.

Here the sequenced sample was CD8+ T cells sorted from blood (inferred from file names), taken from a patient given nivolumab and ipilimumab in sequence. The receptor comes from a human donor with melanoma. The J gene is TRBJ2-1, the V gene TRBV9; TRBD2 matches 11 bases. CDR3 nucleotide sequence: TGTGCCAGCAGCGTAAATAGCGGGGGGGCCCTTGAGCAGTTCTTC. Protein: CASSVNSGGALEQFF.